This TCR beta chain was found in a study of T cells in Graves' hyperthyroidism and ophthalmopathy. Study outcomes and limitations: Within blood appeared most thyroid clonotypes that had expanded above 0.001.

The TCR beta CDR3 regions underwent amplification using RNA transcripts as the source. First-round RT-PCR targeting the TCR CDR3 was performed with the HTBI primer set. MiXCR, applied by TCRdb to the multiplex PCR reads, yields one record per CDR3 protein. The sample contains about 760,000 distinct CDR3 sequences, roughly a third of which appear only once. Together with thyroid ultrasound, orbital computed tomography, serum thyroxine and TRAb, clinical symptoms were used for diagnoses. At least ten counts were recorded for this clonotype. Its antigen is still unknown. Germline V gene sequence: CDR1 ENHRY, CDR2 SYGVKD. The CDR3 extends over 13 amino acids. V lost 7 bases and J lost 6, with 15 bases in between.

The J gene is TRBJ1-2, the V gene TRBV10-3; no clear D gene. This TCR came from a woman in her 40s with Graves' hyperthyroidism. The sequenced sample consisted of blood. The CDR3 nucleotides read TGTGCCATCAAGGGAGAGGTACGTGATGGCTACACCTTC. Translating it yields CAIKGEVRDGYTF.